This T cell receptor (beta chain) is drawn from a study of shared clonotypes between healthy human individuals. The protocol was immunoSEQ multiplex PCR, while the TCRdb copy is restricted to in-frame clones and leaves out a portion. The sample consists of over 2,000,000 clones, around 93% of them appearing once. Study findings and constraints: Rarefaction curves obtained for sorted subsets showed sequencing incomplete despite large depth. Several donors showed sharing of about 4.7% of naive CD4 clonotypes.

CD8 cells classed as naive were CD45RO-negative and positively selected for CCR7, excluding terminally differentiated effector memory CD45RA+ cells. Germline values: CDR1 SGHVS, CDR2 FQNEAQ. Trimming cost V 4 bases and J 4 bases; bases outside gene matches: 9. CDR3 size: 15 residues. Concerning this clone: Its antigen is currently unknown.

The genes are TRBV7-8 and TRBJ2-7; 8 bases are a match to TRBD2. Sequenced input: naive CD8+ T cells from PBMCs. The sequence was obtained from a man between 18 and 29 years old in good health. Some clones in this sample may be carry-over from other donors' samples. CDR3 residues: CASSWAGTSRYEQYF. The CDR3, as DNA: TGTGCCAGCAGCTGGGCCGGGACTAGTCGGTACGAGCAGTACTTC.